Following are 22 T cell receptor beta chains from one sample sequenced in a study of T cell responses to AZD1222 COVID-19 vaccine. The table came from immunoSEQ multiplex PCR; TCRdb's copy has only in-frame clones and leaves some out. The profile covers about 84,000 clones, with 75% to 95% appearing a single time and about 9.9% taken by the ten largest. Sequenced material: peripheral blood, taken 28 days after the second AZD1222 dose. Receptors were obtained from an adult who received the AZD1222 COVID-19 vaccine.

The chain joins TRBV7-6 to TRBJ1-4; D remains ambiguous. The V and J ends lost 0 bases and 5 bases respectively, with 16 bases between them. The germline CDR1 and CDR2 sequences are SGHVS and FNYEAQ. The CDR3 runs 17 residues. The CDR3 region has the DNA TGTGCCAGCAGCTTAGCACCCCCGGCGGCTGGAAATGAAAAACTGTTTTTT. Its protein product is CASSLAPPAAGNEKLFF.

The chain couples TRBV18 to TRBJ2-7, with 11 bases that match TRBD2. V shed 2 bases and J 3 bases; nucleotides not matched to a gene: 6. The CDR3 has 16 amino acids. Germline assignment: CDR1 KGHSH and CDR2 LQKENI. The DNA for the CDR3 is TGTGCCAGCTCACCAACAGGGACTAGCGGCCGCTACGAGCAGTACTTC. Its translation is CASSPTGTSGRYEQYF.

The count of this clone is one. This chain joins TRBV6-5 and TRBJ2-5, with D tentatively TRBD2 (6 bases). The CDR3 runs to 15 residues. Germline V lookup: CDR1 MNHEY, CDR2 SVGAGI. Trimming took off 6 bases at V and 0 bases at J, with 14 bases between the two ends. DNA for the CDR3: TGTGCCAGCAGCCCCGGCGGGACCAACCAAGAGACCCAGTACTTC. This encodes CASSPGGTNQETQYF.

The V gene is TRBV19, the J gene TRBJ1-3; D unclear. This CDR3 contains 16 residues. V dropped 3 bases and J dropped 4 bases, with 16 bases sitting between them. Germline V lookup: CDR1 LNHDA, CDR2 SQIVND (reference sequence). Written as DNA, the CDR3 is TGTGCCAGTAGTATCCGAAGAAGCTTATTGGGAAACACCATATATTTT. It encodes CASSIRRSLLGNTIYF.

This clone appeared a single time. The chain has TRBV7-2 and TRBJ2-5; D possibly corresponds to TRBD1 (5 bases). Trimming took off 7 bases at V and 1 base at J, with 10 bases between the two ends. Germline CDR1 and CDR2: SGHTA and FQGNSA. The CDR3 has 13 amino acids. CDR3 nucleotides: TGTGCCAGCACCCCCAGGGCCCAAGAGACCCAGTACTTC. As protein: CASTPRAQETQYF.

This sequence joins TRBV2 and TRBJ2-1, with 7 bases that match TRBD2. CDR3 length equals 15 residues. The V and J ends lost 9 bases and 5 bases, in that order; junction bases with no gene match: 13. Germline V gene sequence: CDR1 SNHLY, CDR2 FYNNEI. The CDR3 region has the DNA TGTGCCAGGGGGACGGGCGGGAGTGTGAACAATGAGCAGTTCTTC. Residues: CARGTGGSVNNEQFF. Using reference TRBV2 and TRBJ2-1 for the parts outside the CDR3, the full variable domain is EPEVTQTPSHQVTQMGQEVILRCVPISNHLYFYWYRQILGQKVEFLVSFYNNEISEKSEIFDDQFSVERPDGSNFTLKIRSTKLEDSAMYFCARGTGGSVNNEQFFGPGTRLTVL.

V is TRBV18 and J is TRBJ2-7; 7 nucleotides align to TRBD1. Per germline, CDR1 KGHSH and CDR2 LQKENI. This CDR3 is 15 amino acids long. V dropped 5 bases and J dropped 2; count of bases not matched to a gene: 9. The CDR3 DNA is TGTGCCAGCTCAACTACGGCCGGGACAGCCTACGAGCAGTACTTC. This sequence encodes CASSTTAGTAYEQYF.

This chain uses TRBV7-8 with TRBJ1-1; TRBD1 aligns across 9 bases. Germline assignment: CDR1 SGHVS and CDR2 FQNEAQ. This CDR3 has 18 amino acids. With 3 bases clipped from V and 1 base from J, the junction kept 12 bases outside the gene matches. The CDR3 sequence is CASSFETTGTGWNTEAFF. DNA of the CDR3: TGTGCCAGCAGCTTCGAAACGACCGGGACAGGGTGGAACACTGAAGCTTTCTTT.

Worth noting for this clone: One end of the junction does not line up with germline, which may come from a read error. The chain carries TRBV5-6 and TRBJ1-4; 8 bases line up with TRBD1. The CDR3 extends over 15 amino acids. Germline V gene data show CDR1 as SGHDT and CDR2 as YYEEEE. The CDR3 protein is CASSSQGATNAKLFF. CDR3 sequence (DNA): TGTGCCAGCAGTAGTCAGGGGGCAACTAATGCAAAACTGTTTTTT.

The gene calls are TRBV7-8 and TRBJ2-1, with 8 positions matching TRBD1. This CDR3 spans 14 amino acids. Losses at the gene ends were 6 bases for V and 7 bases for J; bases not matched to a gene: 8. CDR1 is SGHVS, CDR2 FQNEAQ, per germline. CDR3 sequence (DNA): TGTGCCAGCAGTCTGGACAGGGTTTTAAATGAGCAGTTCTTC. It codes for CASSLDRVLNEQFF. The full variable domain, rest sourced from reference TRBV7-8 and TRBJ2-1, is GAGVSQSPRYKVAKRGQDVALRCDPISGHVSLFWYQQALGQGPEFLTYFQNEAQLDKSGLPSDRFFAERPEGSVSTLKIQRTQQEDSAVYLCASSLDRVLNEQFFGPGTRLTVL.

This clone showed up just once. This rearrangement joins TRBV5-1 to TRBJ1-1; no reliable D call. The CDR3 totals 13 residues. CDR1 and CDR2 from the germline V gene are SGHRS and YFSETQ. Trimming left V 5 bases short and J 3 bases short, with 11 bases between. In DNA, the CDR3 is TGCGCCAGCAGGGTAGGGTGGGACACTGAAGCTTTCTTT. It specifies CASRVGWDTEAFF.

The gene calls are TRBV20-1 and TRBJ1-2, with a possible D match to TRBD1 (5 bases). Germline assignment: CDR1 DFQATT and CDR2 SNEGSKA (reference sequence). This CDR3 has 13 amino acids. V was pared by 3 bases and J by 0 bases, with 8 bases between. CDR3 DNA: TGCAGTGCTAGTGACAGAACTAACTATGGCTACACCTTC. It yields the protein CSASDRTNYGYTF.

The chain has TRBV6-2 or TRBV6-3 and TRBJ2-7; D may be TRBD1 (7 bases). Trimming shortened V by 5 bases and J by 3 bases, and 23 bases separated the two germline ends. The CDR3 contains 17 residues. Germline-derived CDR1 and CDR2 are MNHEY and SVGEGT. The CDR3 nucleotides read TGTGCCAGCAGTCAGGGGGGCTACGCGCAGATGAACTACGAGCAGTACTTC. Translating it yields CASSQGGYAQMNYEQYF.

About this clone itself: Other DNA variants within this sample encode the same CDR3. The chain uses TRBV9 and TRBJ2-1, with 10 bases fitting TRBD1. V shed 2 bases, J shed 2 bases, and the junction held 1 base outside the gene matches. CDR1 is SGDLS and CDR2 is YYNGEE in the germline V gene. This CDR3 has 15 residues. The CDR3 nucleotides read TGTGCCAGCAGCGTCGGACAGGGGGCCTACAATGAGCAGTTCTTC. It specifies CASSVGQGAYNEQFF.

V usage is TRBV4-1 and J usage is TRBJ1-3; 10 nucleotides align to TRBD1. Germline values: CDR1 MGHRA, CDR2 YSYEKL. The CDR3 sequence is 14 residues long. V lost 8 bases to trimming and J lost 7 bases; unmatched junction nucleotides: 8. The CDR3 region has the DNA TGCGCCAGCCCGGGACAGGGGAGCTGGAACACCATATATTTT. Encoded protein: CASPGQGSWNTIYF.

The CDR3 nucleotides are TGTGCCAGCAGTCCTGACGGGGGGGGTCGGACCTACGAGCAGTACTTC. The encoded protein is CASSPDGGGRTYEQYF. V is TRBV3-1 (or the pseudogene TRBV3-2) and J is TRBJ2-7; TRBD2 matches at 8 bases. V trimming: 6 bases; J trimming: 2 bases; junction bases outside the gene matches: 12. The CDR3 consists of 16 residues. In germline, CDR1 is LGHDT, CDR2 YNNKEL (reference sequence).

This clone was picked up one time. V and J are TRBV19 and TRBJ2-7, with 9 bases aligning to TRBD1. The CDR3 totals 14 residues. After removal of 6 bases from V and 6 bases from J, the junction contained 9 bases not matched to a gene. Germline values: CDR1 LNHDA, CDR2 SQIVND (reference sequence). CDR3 nucleotide sequence: TGTGCCAGTAGCCCGGGACAGGGAGTGAGCGAGCAGTACTTC. Amino acids: CASSPGQGVSEQYF.

The chain recombines TRBV7-9 with TRBJ1-5; D is undetermined. From germline, CDR1 is SEHNR and CDR2 FQNEAQ (reference sequence). This CDR3 contains 12 residues. The germline V and J ends were trimmed by 3 bases and 3 bases, with 3 bases remaining between them. CDR3 coding DNA: TGTGCCAGCAGCTTCTACAATCAGCCCCAGCATTTT. This gives the protein CASSFYNQPQHF.

This chain joins TRBV18 and TRBJ1-3; D gene ambiguous. V was shortened by 2 bases and J by 0 bases, with 11 bases between the two germline ends. CDR1 and CDR2 (germline): KGHSH, LQKENI. This CDR3 region has 16 residues. The CDR3 sequence: CASSPLRGLSGNTIYF. CDR3 nucleotides: TGTGCCAGCTCACCATTGAGAGGACTCTCTGGAAACACCATATATTTT.

This clone was seen a handful of times. The chain links TRBV7-8 to TRBJ1-3; 8 positions agree with TRBD1. The CDR3 sequence is 16 residues long. Trimming removed 4 bases from V and 3 bases from J; junction bases left unmatched: 8. Germline V gene data show CDR1 as SGHVS and CDR2 as FQNEAQ. In nucleotides, the CDR3 is TGTGCCAGCAGCTCTCGAGACAGGGGTTATGGAAACACCATATATTTT. Translating gives CASSSRDRGYGNTIYF.

The V gene is TRBV28, the J gene TRBJ2-5, with 11 bases aligning to TRBD2. With 7 bases clipped from V and 4 bases from J, the junction kept 5 bases outside the gene matches. The CDR3 totals 14 residues. The germline V gene has CDR1 MDHEN and CDR2 SYDVKM. The CDR3 coding sequence is TGTGCCAGCACCGACGGACTAGCGGGAGAGACCCAGTACTTC. Encoded protein: CASTDGLAGETQYF.

The genes are TRBV6-6 and TRBJ1-1; unclear D gene. The V end was cut by 0 bases, the J end by 1 base, with 9 bases between. The CDR3 runs to 15 residues. Germline loops: CDR1 MNHNY, CDR2 SVGAGI (reference sequence). This CDR3 reads CASSYSSSRNTEAFF. The CDR3 coding sequence is TGTGCCAGCAGTTACTCATCTAGTCGGAACACTGAAGCTTTCTTT.